The rows below give T cell receptor beta chains drawn from one sample of a study of blood T cell repertoires in COVID-19. Generated by immunoSEQ multiplex PCR, the TCRdb table keeps only in-frame clones and is missing some. The repertoire holds around 220,000 clones, with 65% to 90% as singletons. The sequenced sample was peripheral blood. The receptors shown here come from a man aged 45-60 years with acute or convalescent COVID-19. CDR3s include the opening cysteine and the closing phenylalanine or tryptophan. D genes are given only for firm matches. The size entry is marked missing in some rows and otherwise reads once, few, many or a size class.

D gene | J gene | V gene | clone size | CDR3 DNA | CDR3 protein
. | TRBJ2-3 | TRBV5-8 | once | TGTGCCAGCAGCTTGCTCGGGTCCAGCACAGATACGCAGTATTTT | CASSLLGSSTDTQYF
. | TRBJ1-1 | TRBV2 | . | TGTGCCAGCATGCAGGGGTACACTGAAGCTTTCTTT | CASMQGYTEAFF
. | TRBJ2-3 | TRBV30 | . | TGTGCCTGGAGTCCTCCCGGGGGAGATACGCAGTATTTT | CAWSPPGGDTQYF
TRBD1 | TRBJ1-1 | TRBV10-3 | . | TGTGCCATCAGTGACAGGGGGCAAGTTGAAGCTTTCTTT | CAISDRGQVEAFF
. | TRBJ1-5 | TRBV6-5 | once | TGTGCCAGCAGTCGCAGGAATAGCAATCAGCCCCAGCATTTT | CASSRRNSNQPQHF
TRBD1 | TRBJ1-2 | TRBV29-1 | . | TGCAGCGTTTTGGCTTGGGGGACAGGGGGTTATGGCTACACCTTC | CSVLAWGTGGYGYTF
TRBD1 | TRBJ1-2 | TRBV5-8 | . | TGTGCCAGCAGCCCGGGACAGGCGCGATTTGGCTACACCTTC | CASSPGQARFGYTF
. | TRBJ1-2 | TRBV30 | . | TGTGCTCTTACAGCTAACTATGGCTACACCTTC | CALTANYGYTF
TRBD2 | TRBJ2-5 | TRBV19 | . | TGTGCCAGTAGCCCAAGAGGGGCTAGCGGGTACCAAGAGACCCAGTACTTC | CASSPRGASGYQETQYF
. | TRBJ1-5 | TRBV9 | . | TGTGCCAGCAGCGTCACCCCAGGGGTCAATCAGCCCCAGCATTTT | CASSVTPGVNQPQHF
TRBD1 | TRBJ1-3 | TRBV9 | . | TGTGCCAGCAGCGTAGCGGCAGGGGGTGGTGGAAACACCATATATTTT | CASSVAAGGGGNTIYF
. | TRBJ1-2 | TRBV28 | . | TGTGCCAGCAGTTTATCAGGCGACTATGGCTACACCTTC | CASSLSGDYGYTF
. | TRBJ2-7 | TRBV10-1 | . | TGCGCCAGCAGTGCCAGCGCCTACGAGCAGTACTTC | CASSASAYEQYF
TRBD2 | TRBJ2-3 | TRBV11-3 | . | TGTGCCAGCAGCCTGCGTAGCGGGGGGGAGGATACGCAGTATTTT | CASSLRSGGEDTQYF
TRBD1 | TRBJ2-5 | TRBV27 | once | TGTGCCAGCAGTCCCGTTACAGGGGGCGGGACCCAGTACTTC | CASSPVTGGGTQYF
. | TRBJ1-1 | TRBV10-3 | . | TGTGCCATCAGAGAATGGGCCCATGAAGCTTTCTTT | CAIREWAHEAFF
TRBD1 | TRBJ1-2 | TRBV6-1 | . | TGTGCCAGCAGTGAGGGGAAAGACAGGGGACTTACCTATGGCTACACCTTC | CASSEGKDRGLTYGYTF
. | TRBJ1-2 | TRBV19 | . | TGTGCCAGTAGTGCCACCCCGGGTTTCTATGGCTACACCTTC | CASSATPGFYGYTF
. | TRBJ1-5 | TRBV19 | . | TGTGCCAGTAAAAGGGGAAATAGCAATCAGCCCCAGCATTTT | CASKRGNSNQPQHF
. | TRBJ1-1 | TRBV11-3 | . | TGTGCCAGCAGTTCTCGGGGGAACACTGAAGCTTTCTTT | CASSSRGNTEAFF
. | TRBJ1-4 | TRBV27 | . | TGTGCCAGCAGTCCGGGGGGAACTAATGAAAAACTGTTTTTT | CASSPGGTNEKLFF
. | TRBJ1-1 | TRBV5-1 | few | TGCGCCAGCAGCTTGGGGGTCGGGGAGAACACTGAAGCTTTCTTT | CASSLGVGENTEAFF
. | TRBJ2-3 | TRBV5-1 | . | TGCGCCAGCAGCTTTAACACAGATACGCAGTATTTT | CASSFNTDTQYF
. | TRBJ1-1 | TRBV11-3 | once | TGTGCCACCTCTTCTAACGCGGGTACTGAAGCTTTCTTT | CATSSNAGTEAFF
. | TRBJ1-3 | TRBV6-4 | . | TGTGCCAGCAGTATAACAGGCCCTGGAAACACCATATATTTT | CASSITGPGNTIYF
TRBD1 | TRBJ1-1 | TRBV5-4 | . | TGTGCCAGCAGCGTCCAGGGGGGCACTGAAGCTTTCTTT | CASSVQGGTEAFF
. | TRBJ2-7 | TRBV7-2 | . | TGTGCCAGCAGCTTCCCTTCGGGGGTCCGGGAGCAGTACTTC | CASSFPSGVREQYF
. | TRBJ2-4 | TRBV5-4 | . | TGTGCCAGCAGCGATAGAAACATTCAGTACTTC | CASSDRNIQYF
. | TRBJ1-1 | TRBV2 | . | TGTGCCAGCAGCCCAAGAGGGCGGGGGAACACTGAAGCTTTCTTT | CASSPRGRGNTEAFF
. | TRBJ1-5 | TRBV2 | once | TGTGCCAGCAGTCAACAGAATCAGCCCCAGCATTTT | CASSQQNQPQHF
. | TRBJ2-3 | TRBV5-1 | . | TGCGCCAGCAGGGCCCAGAGCACAGATACGCAGTATTTT | CASRAQSTDTQYF
. | TRBJ1-2 | TRBV7-6 | . | TGTGCCAGCAGCCCCTTGGGGAGCTATGGCTACACCTTC | CASSPLGSYGYTF
. | TRBJ1-2 | TRBV11-1 | . | TGTGCCAGCAGCTTAGGGATCGGACAGACCTATGGCTACACCTTC | CASSLGIGQTYGYTF
TRBD1 | TRBJ1-2 | TRBV5-4 | . | TGTGCCAGCAGCTTGGCCAGGGCAGGGGGCGACTCCTATGGCTACACCTTC | CASSLARAGGDSYGYTF
TRBD1 | TRBJ1-6 | TRBV19 | . | TGTGCCAGTAGTGATGACAGGGTTTCACCCCTCCACTTT | CASSDDRVSPLHF
. | TRBJ1-2 | TRBV25-1 | . | TGTGCCAGCAGTCCGGGTGACTATGGCTACACCTTC | CASSPGDYGYTF
TRBD2 | TRBJ2-3 | TRBV5-1 | once | TGCGCCAGCAGCTTGGCAGCGGGGGCTAGCACAGATACGCAGTATTTT | CASSLAAGASTDTQYF
TRBD1 | TRBJ1-6 | TRBV6-5 | . | TGTGCCAGCAGTTACTCAAACAGGGGAGTATATTCACCCCTCCACTTT | CASSYSNRGVYSPLHF
. | TRBJ1-6 | TRBV7-9 | . | TGTGCCAGCAGCTTACGACAGGAAAATTCACCCCTCCACTTT | CASSLRQENSPLHF
. | TRBJ2-5 | TRBV5-6 | once | TGTGCCAGCAGCTTGGCTAGCGCGGGAGAGACCCAGTACTTC | CASSLASAGETQYF
. | TRBJ2-2 | TRBV6-5 | . | TGTGCCAGCAGTCTCGAGGCCCCACTCGTCGGGGAGCTGTTTTTT | CASSLEAPLVGELFF
. | TRBJ2-1 | TRBV5-1 | once | TGCGCCAGCAGCTCCGACCTTGGACAACTCTACAATGAGCAGTTCTTC | CASSSDLGQLYNEQFF
. | TRBJ2-5 | TRBV11-2 | . | TGTGCCAGCAGCCTAAGACTTAGCAACCAAGAGACCCAGTACTTC | CASSLRLSNQETQYF
TRBD1 | TRBJ1-2 | TRBV5-1 | . | TGCGCCAGCAGCCCTGAACTGGAACAGGGGAATGGCTACACCTTC | CASSPELEQGNGYTF
. | TRBJ1-1 | TRBV7-9 | . | TGTGCCAGCAGACTTGGACAGTTTGAAGCTTTCTTT | CASRLGQFEAFF